Each of the 9 T cell receptor beta chains below was sequenced from the same sample in a study of T cell responses to AZD1222 COVID-19 vaccine. TCRdb keeps only in-frame clones here, not all; method: immunoSEQ multiplex PCR. The sample has more than 100,000 clones; less than 90% are singletons. Specimen: peripheral blood, collected on day 0 of AZD1222 vaccination. The origin of the receptors is an adult in good health.

The chain joins TRBV5-4 to TRBJ2-3; D uncertain. The germline V gene encodes CDR1 SGHNT and CDR2 YYREEE (reference sequence). The CDR3 has 11 residues. Trimming removed 2 bases at V and 2 bases at J, with 0 bases between. CDR3 loop: CASSFTDTQYF. In DNA form, the CDR3 reads TGTGCCAGCAGCTTCACAGATACGCAGTATTTT.

The V gene is TRBV2, the J gene TRBJ2-7; 9 bases fit TRBD2. Per the germline V gene, CDR1 is SNHLY and CDR2 is FYNNEI. This CDR3 comprises 15 residues. Losses at the gene ends were 4 bases for V and 3 bases for J; bases not matched to a gene: 7. CDR3 bases: TGTGCCAGCAGTGTATCTAGCGGGAACCTCTACGAGCAGTACTTC. It translates to CASSVSSGNLYEQYF.

This CDR3 reads CASSYLGPVNGYTF. The CDR3 DNA is TGTGCCAGCAGTTACCTCGGACCAGTGAATGGCTACACCTTC. The V and J genes are TRBV6-2 or TRBV6-3 and TRBJ1-2, with no clear D. The V gene lost 2 bases and the J gene lost 6 bases, with 13 bases spanning the gap. The germline V gene has CDR1 MNHEY and CDR2 SVGEGT. This CDR3 has 14 residues.

This sequence joins TRBV19 and TRBJ1-2, with D tentatively TRBD1 (5 bases). The germline V and J ends were trimmed by 0 bases and 7 bases, with 12 bases remaining between them. The CDR3 length is 14 residues. The V gene's germline CDR1 is LNHDA and CDR2 SQIVND (reference sequence). CDR3 DNA sequence: TGTGCCAGTAGTATAGATGGGGGAGACGGTGGCTACACCTTC. This codes for CASSIDGGDGGYTF.

This clone was found a few times. The chain couples TRBV2 to TRBJ1-1; a possible D gene is TRBD1 (6 bases). Trimming removed 3 bases from V and 1 base from J, with 9 bases in between. The germline V gene has CDR1 SNHLY and CDR2 FYNNEI. The CDR3 is made up of 14 amino acids. CDR3 in amino acids: CASSEGQKNTEAFF. CDR3 nucleotide sequence: TGTGCCAGCAGTGAGGGACAAAAGAACACTGAAGCTTTCTTT.

V is TRBV7-9 and J is TRBJ1-2, with a weak D call TRBD1 (6 bases). With 10 bases removed from V and 1 base from J, the gap between germline ends came to 16 bases. Germline-derived CDR1 and CDR2 are SEHNR and FQNEAQ (reference sequence). The CDR3 runs to 14 residues. This CDR3 reads CAIMAGTHNYGYTF. CDR3 DNA sequence: TGTGCCATCATGGCCGGGACACATAACTATGGCTACACCTTC.

The chain combines TRBV24-1 with TRBJ2-1; TRBD1 matches 12 bases. The CDR3 has 15 amino acids. V was clipped by 3 bases and J by 7 bases; unmatched bases: 3. Germline V gives CDR1 KGHDR, CDR2 SFDVKD. The CDR3 loop reads CATSDPGQGANEQFF. The CDR3 bases are TGTGCCACCAGTGATCCGGGACAGGGGGCGAATGAGCAGTTCTTC.

The chain couples TRBV7-3 to TRBJ1-2; perhaps TRBD1 as D (6 bases). V was pared by 5 bases and J by 2 bases, with 15 bases between. Germline CDR1 and CDR2: SGHTA and FQGTGA. The CDR3 length is 15 residues. The CDR3 region is CASSPGGGGNYGYTF. Written as DNA, the CDR3 is TGTGCCAGCAGCCCTGGGGGGGGCGGCAACTATGGCTACACCTTC.

This clone was recorded a few times. The chain carries TRBV28 and TRBJ2-7; either TRBD1 or TRBD2 may fit D (5 bases each). This CDR3 has 15 residues. Germline CDR1 MDHEN, CDR2 SYDVKM. Trimming shortened V by 6 bases and J by 4 bases, and 19 bases separated the two germline ends. The CDR3 DNA follows: TGTGCCAGCAGGAGTTCAGGGTCATGGGGGTACGAGCAGTACTTC. This codes for CASRSSGSWGYEQYF.